This T cell receptor beta chain was found in a study of T-cell memory formation after mild COVID-19. This clonotype was seen repeatedly, ten times or more. TCRdb recomputed calls from the 5' RACE reads with MiXCR, one row per CDR3 protein. The sample includes around 420,000 distinct CDR3 sequences, 20% to 25% of them seen just once. The CDR3 loop spans 18 amino acids. Germline-derived CDR1 and CDR2 are MNHNS and SASEGT. Losses at the gene ends were 1 base for V and 0 bases for J; bases not matched to a gene: 10. V gene TRBV6-1 combines with J gene TRBJ1-1; the match to TRBD1 covers 8 bases. Sequencing was carried out using PBMCs or a T cell subset sorted from them (not recorded which). This TCR derives from an adult woman who had mild COVID-19 (a few samples of this study predate the infection). Cell type and time point are not known. The CDR3 spells CASSEGRTGFGVNTEAFF. DNA of the CDR3: TGTGCCAGCAGTGAAGGCCGGACAGGGTTTGGGGTGAACACTGAAGCTTTCTTT.